The next 5 T cell receptor beta chains were all read from a single sample in a study of blood T cell repertoires in COVID-19. The method was immunoSEQ multiplex PCR; TCRdb's version includes in-frame clones alone and lacks a portion of them. The sample consists of over 150,000 clones, 84% of them appearing once. The material sequenced was peripheral blood. All receptors come from a man between 18 and 29 years old with active or convalescent COVID-19.

This chain connects TRBV27 to TRBJ2-1, with TRBD2 as a possible D gene (5 bases). Germline-derived CDR1 and CDR2 are MNHEY and SMNVEV (reference sequence). Trimming took off 8 bases at V and 7 bases at J, with 21 bases between the two ends. The CDR3 is 15 residues long. CDR3 DNA sequence: TGTGCCAGCGCATTTCTAGCTACCCCTGGGAATGAGCAGTTCTTC. Protein: CASAFLATPGNEQFF.

The J gene is TRBJ1-1, the V gene TRBV5-1; D gene uncertain. The CDR3 spans 14 residues. Per the germline V gene, CDR1 is SGHRS and CDR2 is YFSETQ. The V end was cut by 1 base, the J end by 1 base, with 8 bases between. For the CDR3, the DNA is TGCGCCAGCAGCTTGTACGGGGAGAACACTGAAGCTTTCTTT. Translating it yields CASSLYGENTEAFF.

V usage is TRBV21-1 and J usage is TRBJ1-2; no check of the table's D call, TRBD1, against the DNA was made. TRBV21-1 is noted as a pseudogene. The CDR3 is 18 residues long. The CDR3: CASSKPTRTGGLGYGYTF. In nucleotides, the CDR3 is TGTGCCAGCAGCAAACCAACCAGGACAGGGGGCCTGGGCTATGGCTACACCTTC.

This sequence joins TRBV6-5 and TRBJ2-7, with 9 bases aligning to TRBD2. The CDR3 covers 14 residues. Germline CDR1 is MNHEY and CDR2 is SVGAGI. The junction had 3 bases not matched to a gene; V was cut back by 5 bases and J by 1 base. The CDR3 coding sequence is TGTGCCAGCAGTATTAGCGGGGGATCCTACGAGCAGTACTTC. Its translation: CASSISGGSYEQYF.

V gene TRBV7-2 combines with J gene TRBJ1-3, with unresolved D. CDR1 SGHTA and CDR2 FQGNSA come from the germline V gene. V lost 4 bases and J lost 0, with 7 bases in between. The CDR3 runs to 14 residues. The CDR3 protein is CASSSSSSGNTIYF. The CDR3 region has the DNA TGTGCCAGCAGCTCTTCCTCCTCTGGAAACACCATATATTTT.